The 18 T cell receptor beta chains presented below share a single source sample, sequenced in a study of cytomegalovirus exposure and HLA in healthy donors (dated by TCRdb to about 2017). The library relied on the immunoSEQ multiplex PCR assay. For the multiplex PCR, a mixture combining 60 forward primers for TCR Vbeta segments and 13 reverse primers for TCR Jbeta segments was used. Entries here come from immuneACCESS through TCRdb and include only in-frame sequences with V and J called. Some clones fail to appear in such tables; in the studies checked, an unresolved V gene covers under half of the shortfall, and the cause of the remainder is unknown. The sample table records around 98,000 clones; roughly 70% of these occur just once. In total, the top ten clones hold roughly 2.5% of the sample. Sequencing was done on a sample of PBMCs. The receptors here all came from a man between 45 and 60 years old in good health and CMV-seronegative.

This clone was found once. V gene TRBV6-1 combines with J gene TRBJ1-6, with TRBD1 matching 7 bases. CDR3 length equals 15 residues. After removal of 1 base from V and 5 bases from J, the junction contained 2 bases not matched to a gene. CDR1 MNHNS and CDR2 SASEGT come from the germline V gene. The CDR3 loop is CASSEEDRDNSPLHF. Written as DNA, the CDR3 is TGTGCCAGCAGTGAAGAAGACAGGGATAATTCACCCCTCCACTTT.

CDR3: CASSPRQGYGYTF. The CDR3 DNA is TGTGCCAGCAGCCCACGACAGGGCTATGGCTACACCTTC. This chain joins TRBV9 and TRBJ1-2; 7 bases map to TRBD1. Germline V gives CDR1 SGDLS, CDR2 YYNGEE. Germline trimming cut 4 bases from V and 4 bases from J; bases unmatched to any gene: 4. This CDR3 region has 13 residues. Complete variable domain (other parts from reference TRBV9 and TRBJ1-2): DSGVTQTPKHLITATGQRVTLRCSPRSGDLSVYWYQQSLDQGLQFLIQYYNGEERAKGNILERFSAQQFPDLHSELNLSSLELGDSALYFCASSPRQGYGYTFGSGTRLTVV.

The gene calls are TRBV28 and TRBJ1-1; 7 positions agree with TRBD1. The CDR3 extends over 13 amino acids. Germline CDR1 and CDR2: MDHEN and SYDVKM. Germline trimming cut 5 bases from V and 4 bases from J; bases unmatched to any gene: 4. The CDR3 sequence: CASSQGVGTEAFF. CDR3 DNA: TGTGCCAGCAGTCAGGGGGTCGGCACTGAAGCTTTCTTT.

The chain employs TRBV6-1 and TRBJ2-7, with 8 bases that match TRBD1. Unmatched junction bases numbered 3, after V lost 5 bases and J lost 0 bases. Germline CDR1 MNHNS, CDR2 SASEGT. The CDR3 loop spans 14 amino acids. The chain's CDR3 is CASSTDRGSYEQYF. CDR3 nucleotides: TGTGCCAGCAGTACTGACAGGGGCTCCTACGAGCAGTACTTC.

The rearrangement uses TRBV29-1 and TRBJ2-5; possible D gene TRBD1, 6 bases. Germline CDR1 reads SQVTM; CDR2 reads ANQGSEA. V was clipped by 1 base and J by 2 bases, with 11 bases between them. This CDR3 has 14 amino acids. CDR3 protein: CSVEGGQGQETQYF. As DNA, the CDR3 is TGCAGCGTTGAAGGAGGGCAGGGGCAAGAGACCCAGTACTTC.

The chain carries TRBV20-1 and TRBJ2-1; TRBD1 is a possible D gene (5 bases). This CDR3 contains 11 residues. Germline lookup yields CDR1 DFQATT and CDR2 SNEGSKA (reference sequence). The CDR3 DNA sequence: TGCAGCCCTAGGGGTTCTGATGAGCAGTTCTTC. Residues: CSPRGSDEQFF.

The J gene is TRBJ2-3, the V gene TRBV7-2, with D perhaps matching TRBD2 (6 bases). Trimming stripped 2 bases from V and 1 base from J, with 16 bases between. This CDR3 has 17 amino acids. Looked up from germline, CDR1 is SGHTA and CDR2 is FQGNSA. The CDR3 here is CASSLNMAGWGTDTQYF. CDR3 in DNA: TGTGCCAGCAGCTTAAATATGGCGGGGTGGGGCACAGATACGCAGTATTTT. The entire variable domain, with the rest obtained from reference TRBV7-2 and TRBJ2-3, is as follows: GAGVSQSPSNKVTEKGKDVELRCDPISGHTALYWYRQSLGQGLEFLIYFQGNSAPDKSGLPSDRFSAERTGGSVSTLTIQRTQQEDSAVYLCASSLNMAGWGTDTQYFGPGTRLTVL.

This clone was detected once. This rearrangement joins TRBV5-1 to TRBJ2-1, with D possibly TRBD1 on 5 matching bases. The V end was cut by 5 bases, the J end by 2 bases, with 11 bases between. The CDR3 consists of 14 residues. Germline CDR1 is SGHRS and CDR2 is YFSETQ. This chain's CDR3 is CASSLGVPYNEQFF. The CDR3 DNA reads TGCGCCAGCAGTTTAGGGGTCCCCTACAATGAGCAGTTCTTC.

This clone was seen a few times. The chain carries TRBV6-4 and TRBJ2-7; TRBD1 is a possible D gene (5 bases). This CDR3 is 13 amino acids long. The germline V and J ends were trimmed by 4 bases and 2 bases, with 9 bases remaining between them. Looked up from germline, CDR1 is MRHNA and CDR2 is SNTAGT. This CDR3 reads CASSAPRAYEQYF. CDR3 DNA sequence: TGTGCCAGCAGTGCCCCCAGGGCCTACGAGCAGTACTTC.

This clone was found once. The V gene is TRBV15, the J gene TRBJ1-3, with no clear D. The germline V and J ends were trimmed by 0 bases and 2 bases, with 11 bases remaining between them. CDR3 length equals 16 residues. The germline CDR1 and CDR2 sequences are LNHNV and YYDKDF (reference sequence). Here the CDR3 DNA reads TGTGCCACCAGCAGAGATTCCTACGGGGCTGGAAACACCATATATTTT. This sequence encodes CATSRDSYGAGNTIYF.

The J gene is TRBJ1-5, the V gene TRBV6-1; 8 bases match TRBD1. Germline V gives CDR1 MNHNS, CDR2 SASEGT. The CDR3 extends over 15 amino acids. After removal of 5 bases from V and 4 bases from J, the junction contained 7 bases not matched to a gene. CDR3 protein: CASSSRGLPNQPQHF. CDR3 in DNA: TGTGCCAGCAGTAGCAGGGGGCTACCAAATCAGCCCCAGCATTTT.

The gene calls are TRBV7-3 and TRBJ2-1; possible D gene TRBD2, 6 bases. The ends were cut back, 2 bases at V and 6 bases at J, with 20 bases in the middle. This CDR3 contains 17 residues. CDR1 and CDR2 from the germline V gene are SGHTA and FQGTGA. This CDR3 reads CASSLHGPGLVTNEQFF. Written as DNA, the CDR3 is TGTGCCAGCAGCTTACATGGCCCGGGACTCGTGACCAATGAGCAGTTCTTC.

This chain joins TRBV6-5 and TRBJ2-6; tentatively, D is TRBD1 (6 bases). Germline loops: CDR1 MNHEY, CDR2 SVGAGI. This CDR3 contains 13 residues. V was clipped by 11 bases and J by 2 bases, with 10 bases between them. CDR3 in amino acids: CASRGTGANVLTF. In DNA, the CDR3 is TGTGCCTCGAGGGGGACTGGGGCCAACGTCCTGACTTTC.

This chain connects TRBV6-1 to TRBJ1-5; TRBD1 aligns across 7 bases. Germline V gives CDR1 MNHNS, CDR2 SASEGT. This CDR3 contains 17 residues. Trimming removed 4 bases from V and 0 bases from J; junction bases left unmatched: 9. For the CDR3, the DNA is TGTGCCAGCAGTGGAGAAGGGACAGCATATAGCAATCAGCCCCAGCATTTT. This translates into CASSGEGTAYSNQPQHF.

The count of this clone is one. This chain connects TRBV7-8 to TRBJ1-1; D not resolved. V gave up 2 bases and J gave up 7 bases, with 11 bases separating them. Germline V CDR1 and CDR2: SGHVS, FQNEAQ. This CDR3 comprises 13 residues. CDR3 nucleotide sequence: TGTGCCAGCAGCTTATCTGGCCCATTTGAAGCTTTCTTT. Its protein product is CASSLSGPFEAFF.

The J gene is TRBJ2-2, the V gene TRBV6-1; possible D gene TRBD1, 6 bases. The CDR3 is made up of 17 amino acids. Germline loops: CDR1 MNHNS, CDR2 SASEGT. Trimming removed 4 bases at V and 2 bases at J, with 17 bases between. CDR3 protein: CASSVQGIGVNTGELFF. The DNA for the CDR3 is TGTGCCAGCAGTGTGCAGGGGATCGGGGTTAACACCGGGGAGCTGTTTTTT.

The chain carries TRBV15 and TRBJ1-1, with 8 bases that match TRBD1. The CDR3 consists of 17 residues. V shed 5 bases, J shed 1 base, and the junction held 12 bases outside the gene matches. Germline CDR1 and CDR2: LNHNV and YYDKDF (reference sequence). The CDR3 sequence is CATSRTRTGFRNTEAFF. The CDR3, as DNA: TGTGCCACCAGCCGCACGCGGACAGGGTTTAGGAACACTGAAGCTTTCTTT. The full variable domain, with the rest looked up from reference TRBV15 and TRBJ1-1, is DAMVIQNPRYQVTQFGKPVTLSCSQTLNHNVMYWYQQKSSQAPKLLFHYYDKDFNNEADTPDNFQSRRPNTSFCFLDIRSPGLGDTAMYLCATSRTRTGFRNTEAFFGQGTRLTVV.

The CDR3, as DNA: TGCGCCAGCAGCCTCGGGACAGAGCAGTACTTC. Its translation is CASSLGTEQYF. The V gene is TRBV4-3, the J gene TRBJ2-7; D possibly corresponds to TRBD1 (6 bases). The V end was cut by 4 bases, the J end by 7 bases, with 8 bases between. CDR1 LGHNA and CDR2 YSLEER come from the germline V gene. The CDR3 totals 11 residues.